This T cell receptor beta chain appears in the sequencing data of a study of blood T cell repertoires in COVID-19. TCRdb's copy holds only in-frame clones and misses some; the assay was immunoSEQ multiplex PCR. This repertoire shows 300,000 to 400,000 clones, around 87% found once; its top ten account for about 3.9%. Germline V gives CDR1 LGHDT, CDR2 YNNKEL (reference sequence). The CDR3 has 17 residues. Germline trimming cut 0 bases from V and 4 bases from J; bases unmatched to any gene: 10. This chain uses TRBV3-1 (or the pseudogene TRBV3-2) with TRBJ2-5, with 8 bases fitting TRBD2. Sequenced: peripheral blood. This receptor was obtained from a woman aged 50 to 60 with active or convalescent COVID-19. The CDR3 DNA is TGTGCCAGCAGCCAAGATCGATTAGCGGGAACTATAGAGACCCAGTACTTC. Translating gives CASSQDRLAGTIETQYF.